A selection of T cell receptor beta chains follows, all from one sample in a study of T cell responses to AZD1222 COVID-19 vaccine. Some clones are missing from TCRdb's copy, which holds only in-frame ones; the method was immunoSEQ multiplex PCR. The table includes about 170,000 clones, around nine tenths detected once. Sequencing was performed on peripheral blood, taken 28 days after the second AZD1222 dose. The receptors were sampled from an adult who received the AZD1222 COVID-19 vaccine. The CDR3 runs from the conserved cysteine through the conserved F or W. Fields, in order: D gene, V gene, J gene, clone size, CDR3 DNA, CDR3 protein. D genes are given only for firm matches. Rows give clone size only sometimes, using once, few, many, or a class for an expanded clone.

-,TRBV15,TRBJ2-5,-,TGTGCCACCAGCAGAGAAAGTGGATGGGGTCGGACCCAGTACTTC,CATSRESGWGRTQYF
TRBD1,TRBV2,TRBJ1-2,-,TGTGCCAGCAGTCACAGGGGACAGACTAACTATGGCTACACCTTC,CASSHRGQTNYGYTF
TRBD1,TRBV3-1/TRBV3-2,TRBJ2-7,-,TGTGCCAGCAGCCTAGGACAGGCGAGCTCCTACGAGCAGTACTTC,CASSLGQASSYEQYF
TRBD1,TRBV25-1,TRBJ1-1,-,TGTGCCAGCAGCCCCAGCGGACAGGAGCCTTTCTTT,CASSPSGQEPFF
-,TRBV3-1/TRBV3-2,TRBJ2-5,-,TGTGCCAGCAGCCTTCCCCAGGAGACCCAGTACTTC,CASSLPQETQYF
-,TRBV7-9,TRBJ2-3,-,TGTGCCAGCAGCCCCCTAGGGGATACGCAGTATTTT,CASSPLGDTQYF
-,TRBV27,TRBJ1-1,once,TGTGCCAGCAGTTTATTGGGGAGCAATGAGGCTTTCTTT,CASSLLGSNEAFF
-,TRBV3-1/TRBV3-2,TRBJ2-5,-,TGTGCCAGCAGCCAGGTCCAGATGTACCAAGAGACCCAGTACTTC,CASSQVQMYQETQYF
TRBD2,TRBV11-2,TRBJ2-3,-,TGTGCCAGCAGCCCGGCGGGGGGGCTCTTCACAGATACGCAGTATTTT,CASSPAGGLFTDTQYF
-,TRBV2,TRBJ2-1,-,TGTGCCAGCAGTGAAGGTACAGTCCAATACAATGAGCAGTTCTTC,CASSEGTVQYNEQFF
-,TRBV6-5,TRBJ1-3,-,TGTGCCAGCAGTCCCAAATATAGCTCTGGAAACACCATATATTTT,CASSPKYSSGNTIYF
-,TRBV3-1/TRBV3-2,TRBJ2-7,-,TGTGCCAGCAGCCTCAACCCCCACGGCGAGCAGTACTTC,CASSLNPHGEQYF
TRBD1,TRBV25-1,TRBJ1-1,-,TGTGCCAGCAAGGGGACAGGGTATCGAGCTTTCTTT,CASKGTGYRAFF
-,TRBV7-8,TRBJ2-5,-,TGTGCCAGCAGCTTTAGGGGAAAAGAGACCCAGTACTTC,CASSFRGKETQYF
TRBD1,TRBV10-3,TRBJ2-7,-,TGTGCCATCAGTGCCGGGACAGGGGGTTCGGGCGAGCAGTACTTC,CAISAGTGGSGEQYF
-,TRBV6-5,TRBJ1-1,-,TGTGCCAGCAGCCTCGAGGCTGGGATGAACACTGAAGCTTTCTTT,CASSLEAGMNTEAFF
-,TRBV19,TRBJ1-5,once,TGTGCCAGTAGTATAGCACCGGCGGGAGGCAATCAGCCCCAGCATTTT,CASSIAPAGGNQPQHF
-,TRBV15,TRBJ1-4,-,TGTGCCACCAGCAGACAAACAGCCTTCCGGGATGAAAAACTGTTTTTT,CATSRQTAFRDEKLFF
TRBD1,TRBV2,TRBJ2-2,few,TGTGCCAGTGGACAGGGGCCGAACACCGGGGAGCTGTTTTTT,CASGQGPNTGELFF
TRBD1,TRBV18,TRBJ1-5,once,TGTGCCAGCTCCGCACGAGACAGGGGGCGCGGCAATCAGCCCCAGCATTTT,CASSARDRGRGNQPQHF
TRBD1,TRBV7-9,TRBJ1-1,-,TGTGCCAGCAGCCCAGACAGGGTGAACACTGAAGCTTTCTTT,CASSPDRVNTEAFF
-,TRBV12-5,TRBJ2-1,-,TGTGCTAGTGGTCTGTGGGGCTCGAGTGAGCAGTTCTTC,CASGLWGSSEQFF
TRBD1,TRBV19,TRBJ2-3,-,TGTGCCAGTAGTACAAGCCAGGGACAGGGGGCGAAGCCCTTCCCCCCGGATACGCAGTATTTT,CASSTSQGQGAKPFPPDTQYF
TRBD1,TRBV5-8,TRBJ2-1,-,TGTGCCAGCAGGCTAACAGGGGCCCATGAGCAGTTCTTC,CASRLTGAHEQFF
-,TRBV11-2,TRBJ2-1,-,TGTGCCAGCAGCTTCACCGCCGGCTATGAGCAGTTCTTC,CASSFTAGYEQFF
-,TRBV4-2,TRBJ1-6,once,TGTGCCAGCAGCCCCACCCCGGGGGGGGGTTCACCCCTCCACTTT,CASSPTPGGGSPLHF
-,TRBV4-3,TRBJ1-6,-,TGCGCCAGCAGCCACAGGGAATCGGATTCACCCCTCCACTTT,CASSHRESDSPLHF
-,TRBV7-6,TRBJ1-1,once,TGTGCCAGCAGCTCAGAGACTTGGCAGCGGAAAACTGAAGCTTTCTTT,CASSSETWQRKTEAFF
TRBD1,TRBV18,TRBJ1-4,-,TGTGCCAGCTCACCACACGCCAGGGGGGGTGAAAAACTGTTTTTT,CASSPHARGGEKLFF
TRBD1,TRBV6-5,TRBJ2-4,-,TGTGCCAGCAAGACCGGGACAGGGGGGAACATTCAGTACTTC,CASKTGTGGNIQYF
TRBD1,TRBV4-1,TRBJ2-7,-,TGCGCCAGCAGCCAAGAAGGACAGGGTACTACCTACGAGCAGTACTTC,CASSQEGQGTTYEQYF
TRBD1,TRBV11-2,TRBJ2-5,-,TGTGCCAGCAGCTTCGAGGACAGGGGGAGCCAAGAGACCCAGTACTTC,CASSFEDRGSQETQYF
-,TRBV3-1/TRBV3-2,TRBJ1-3,once,TGTGCCAGCAGCCAAGGTCCTCGGGGGTCTGGAAACACCATATATTTT,CASSQGPRGSGNTIYF
-,TRBV4-1,TRBJ2-1,once,TGCGCCAGCAGCCAAGGGGACTCAAGCTCCTACAATGAGCAGTTCTTC,CASSQGDSSSYNEQFF
-,TRBV6-5,TRBJ2-7,-,TGTGCCAGCAGTCCCAGGGGCTACGAGCAGTACTTC,CASSPRGYEQYF
-,TRBV6-5,TRBJ1-1,-,TGTGCCAGCAGTTACGTTATCGGGTCCGAAGCTTTCTTT,CASSYVIGSEAFF
TRBD1,TRBV5-1,TRBJ2-1,few,TGCGCCAGCAGCGGACAGGGCTCGGAGCAGTTCTTC,CASSGQGSEQFF
-,TRBV20-1,TRBJ1-1,-,TGCAGTGCTAGTATCGAAACAGGGTGGTTGAACACTGAAGCTTTCTTT,CSASIETGWLNTEAFF
-,TRBV4-2,TRBJ1-6,-,TGTGCCAGCAGCCGGGCAGGGCAGGATTCACCCCTCCACTTT,CASSRAGQDSPLHF
TRBD1,TRBV5-1,TRBJ1-4,-,TGCGCCAGCAGCCGGGGACAGGGAAATGAAAAACTGTTTTTT,CASSRGQGNEKLFF
-,TRBV15,TRBJ1-1,-,TGTGCCACCAGCAGATATCGGGTCGGGGCAGCTTTCTTT,CATSRYRVGAAFF
-,TRBV6-5,TRBJ1-2,-,TGTGCCACGTCTAATTTAGGGGTCTATGGCTACACCTTC,CATSNLGVYGYTF
TRBD1,TRBV11-3,TRBJ1-5,few,TGTGCCAGCAGCCACGGACAGGGGGCGGGTCAGCCCCAGCATTTT,CASSHGQGAGQPQHF
-,TRBV19,TRBJ2-7,-,TGTGCCAGTAGTATTCGCCAGGGGAGGGCCGAGCAGTACTTC,CASSIRQGRAEQYF
-,TRBV12-3/TRBV12-4,TRBJ1-5,-,TGTGCCAGCAGTCAGGGGTTGAATCAGCCCCAGCATTTT,CASSQGLNQPQHF